This TCR beta chain is from a study of T-cell reconstitution after alpha-beta-depleted transplantation in children. The study, taken as a whole, reports: By one year post-transplant, T-cell counts and diversity largely arose from T cells that were newly produced.

Preparation of the TCRbeta library was carried out with unique molecular identifiers. Each CDR3 protein is one row after TCRdb ran MiXCR on the PCR reads. The sample includes 45,000 to 70,000 distinct CDR3 sequences, about 40% of them seen just once. Concerning this clonotype itself: Its antigen is not known.

Germline values: CDR1 MDHEN, CDR2 SYDVKM. Trimming cost V 6 bases and J 5 bases, with 22 bases left between them. The CDR3 is 16 amino acids. J is TRBJ2-5 and V is TRBV28; D might be TRBD1 (6 bases). The source of this sequence is a male patient under 18 who had a stem cell transplant for acute lymphoblastic leukemia, so the T cells may come from the graft donor. Source: PBMCs, mostly from graft donor cells, taken 360 days after TCRalphabeta/CD19-depleted stem cell transplant. CDR3: CASSFPGHPEWETQYF. The DNA of the CDR3 is TGTGCCAGCAGCTTCCCGGGACACCCGGAGTGGGAGACCCAGTACTTC. Together with reference TRBV28 and TRBJ2-5, the CDR3 gives the full variable domain: DVKVTQSSRYLVKRTGEKVFLECVQDMDHENMFWYRQDPGLGLRLIYFSYDVKMKEKGDIPEGYSVSREKKERFSLILESASTNQTSMYLCASSFPGHPEWETQYFGPGTRLLVL.